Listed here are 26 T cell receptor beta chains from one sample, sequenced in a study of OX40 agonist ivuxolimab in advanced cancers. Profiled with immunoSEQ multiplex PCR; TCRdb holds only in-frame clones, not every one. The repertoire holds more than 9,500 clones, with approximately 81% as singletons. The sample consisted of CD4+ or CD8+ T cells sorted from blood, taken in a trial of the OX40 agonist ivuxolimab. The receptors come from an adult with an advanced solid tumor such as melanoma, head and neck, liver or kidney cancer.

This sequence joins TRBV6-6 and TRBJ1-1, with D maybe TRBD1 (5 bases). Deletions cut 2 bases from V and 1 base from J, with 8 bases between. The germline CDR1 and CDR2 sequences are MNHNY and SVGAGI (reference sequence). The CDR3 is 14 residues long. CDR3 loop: CASSYIGGNTEAFF. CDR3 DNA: TGTGCCAGCAGTTACATCGGGGGGAACACTGAAGCTTTCTTT.

CDR3 in DNA: TGTGCCAGCAGCAATGGACAGGGCTTTACCTTCCAAGAGACCCAGTACTTC. Its protein is CASSNGQGFTFQETQYF. The chain joins TRBV27 to TRBJ2-5; 8 bases map to TRBD1. CDR1 and CDR2 (germline): MNHEY, SMNVEV (reference sequence). The CDR3 has 17 amino acids. After removal of 6 bases from V and 1 base from J, the junction contained 13 bases not matched to a gene.

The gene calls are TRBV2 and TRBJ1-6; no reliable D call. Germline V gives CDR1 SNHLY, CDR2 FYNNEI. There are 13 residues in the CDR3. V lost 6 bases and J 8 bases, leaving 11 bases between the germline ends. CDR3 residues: CASSVFTDSPLHF. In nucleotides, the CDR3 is TGTGCCAGCAGCGTATTCACTGATTCACCCCTCCACTTT.

DNA for the CDR3: TGTGCCAGCAGTGAAGAGTTGGGTCTTGGGTACAATGAGCAGTTCTTC. Its protein product is CASSEELGLGYNEQFF. The rearrangement uses TRBV6-1 and TRBJ2-1; D not resolved. The CDR3 is 16 amino acids. The germline V and J ends were trimmed by 1 base and 4 bases, with 14 bases remaining between them. Germline CDR1 MNHNS, CDR2 SASEGT.

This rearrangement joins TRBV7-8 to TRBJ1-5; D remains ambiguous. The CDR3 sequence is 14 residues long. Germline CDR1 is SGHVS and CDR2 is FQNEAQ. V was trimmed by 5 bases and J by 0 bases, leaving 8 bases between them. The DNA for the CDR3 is TGTGCCAGCAGCAGCCAAGATAGCAATCAGCCCCAGCATTTT. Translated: CASSSQDSNQPQHF.

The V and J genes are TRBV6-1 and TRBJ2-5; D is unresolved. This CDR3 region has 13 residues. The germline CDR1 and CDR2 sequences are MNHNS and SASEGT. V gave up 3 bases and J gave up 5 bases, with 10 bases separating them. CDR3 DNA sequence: TGTGCCAGCAGTGACCTTGGAGAGGAGACCCAGTACTTC. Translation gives CASSDLGEETQYF.

The CDR3 loop is CASSVANGGAGYEQFF. The CDR3 DNA sequence: TGTGCCAGCAGCGTAGCAAACGGGGGGGCCGGTTATGAGCAGTTCTTC. The genes are TRBV9 and TRBJ2-1, with 8 bases matching TRBD2. Germline CDR1 reads SGDLS; CDR2 reads YYNGEE. Trimming removed 0 bases from V and 8 bases from J; junction bases left unmatched: 10. The CDR3 length is 16 residues. The complete variable domain, with remaining parts taken from reference TRBV9 and TRBJ2-1, reads DSGVTQTPKHLITATGQRVTLRCSPRSGDLSVYWYQQSLDQGLQFLIQYYNGEERAKGNILERFSAQQFPDLHSELNLSSLELGDSALYFCASSVANGGAGYEQFFGPGTRLTVL.

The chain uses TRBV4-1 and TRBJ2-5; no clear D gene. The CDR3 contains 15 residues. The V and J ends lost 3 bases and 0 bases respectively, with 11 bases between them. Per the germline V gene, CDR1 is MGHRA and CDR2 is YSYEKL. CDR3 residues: CASSHSPGNQETQYF. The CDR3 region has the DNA TGCGCCAGCAGCCATTCTCCTGGGAACCAAGAGACCCAGTACTTC.

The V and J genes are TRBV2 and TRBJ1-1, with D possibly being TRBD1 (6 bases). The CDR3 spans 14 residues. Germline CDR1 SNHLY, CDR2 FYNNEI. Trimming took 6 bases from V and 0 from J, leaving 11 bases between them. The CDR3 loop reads CASRDSFLNTEAFF. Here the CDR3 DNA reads TGTGCCAGCAGGGACAGTTTCCTGAACACTGAAGCTTTCTTT. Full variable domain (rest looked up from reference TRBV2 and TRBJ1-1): EPEVTQTPSHQVTQMGQEVILRCVPISNHLYFYWYRQILGQKVEFLVSFYNNEISEKSEIFDDQFSVERPDGSNFTLKIRSTKLEDSAMYFCASRDSFLNTEAFFGQGTRLTVV.

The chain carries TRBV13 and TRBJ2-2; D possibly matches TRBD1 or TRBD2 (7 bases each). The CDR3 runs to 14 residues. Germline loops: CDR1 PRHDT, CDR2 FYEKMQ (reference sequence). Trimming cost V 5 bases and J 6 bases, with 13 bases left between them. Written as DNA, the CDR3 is TGTGCCAGCAGCCCAGGGGGGGTGCCCGGGGAGCTGTTTTTT. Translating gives CASSPGGVPGELFF.

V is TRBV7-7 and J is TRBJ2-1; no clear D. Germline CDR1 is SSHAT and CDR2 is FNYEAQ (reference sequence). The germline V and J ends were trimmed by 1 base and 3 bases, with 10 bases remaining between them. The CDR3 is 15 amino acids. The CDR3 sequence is CASSLGRTVYNEQFF. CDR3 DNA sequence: TGTGCCAGCAGCTTAGGCCGTACAGTCTACAATGAGCAGTTCTTC.

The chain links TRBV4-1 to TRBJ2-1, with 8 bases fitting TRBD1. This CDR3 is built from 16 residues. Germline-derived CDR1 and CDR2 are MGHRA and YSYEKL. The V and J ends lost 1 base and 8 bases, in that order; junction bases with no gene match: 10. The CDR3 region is CASSQARDRGLDEQFF. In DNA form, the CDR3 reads TGCGCCAGCAGCCAAGCTAGAGACAGGGGTTTGGATGAGCAGTTCTTC.

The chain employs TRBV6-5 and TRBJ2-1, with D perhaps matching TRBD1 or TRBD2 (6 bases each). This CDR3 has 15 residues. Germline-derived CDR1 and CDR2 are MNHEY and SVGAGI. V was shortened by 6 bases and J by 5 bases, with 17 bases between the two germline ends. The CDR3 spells CASRTGGYPNNEQFF. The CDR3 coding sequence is TGTGCCAGCAGGACCGGGGGCTATCCTAACAATGAGCAGTTCTTC.

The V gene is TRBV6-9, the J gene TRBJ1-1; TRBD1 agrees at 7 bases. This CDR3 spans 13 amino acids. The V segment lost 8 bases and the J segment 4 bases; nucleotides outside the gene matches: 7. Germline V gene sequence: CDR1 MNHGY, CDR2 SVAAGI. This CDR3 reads CASHPGQCTEAFF. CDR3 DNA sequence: TGTGCCAGCCACCCGGGACAGTGCACTGAAGCTTTCTTT.

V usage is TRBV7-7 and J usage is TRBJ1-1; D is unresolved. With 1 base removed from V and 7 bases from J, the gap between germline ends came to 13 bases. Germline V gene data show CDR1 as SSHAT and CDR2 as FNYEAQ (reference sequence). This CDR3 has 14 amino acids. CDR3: CASSLEHRENEAFF. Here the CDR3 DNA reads TGTGCCAGCAGCTTAGAGCACAGAGAAAATGAAGCTTTCTTT.

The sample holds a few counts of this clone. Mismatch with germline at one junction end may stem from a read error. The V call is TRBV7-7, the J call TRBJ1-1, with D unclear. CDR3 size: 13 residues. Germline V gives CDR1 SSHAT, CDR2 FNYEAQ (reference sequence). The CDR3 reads CASSSHTPTGAFF. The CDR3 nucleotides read TGTGCTAGCAGCTCCCATACTCCTACGGGGGCTTTCTTT.

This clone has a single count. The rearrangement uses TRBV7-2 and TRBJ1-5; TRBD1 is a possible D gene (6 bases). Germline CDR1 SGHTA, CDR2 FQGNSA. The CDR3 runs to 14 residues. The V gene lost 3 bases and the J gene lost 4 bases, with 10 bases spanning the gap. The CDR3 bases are TGTGCCAGCAGCTTGAAACAGGGTAATCAGCCCCAGCATTTT. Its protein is CASSLKQGNQPQHF. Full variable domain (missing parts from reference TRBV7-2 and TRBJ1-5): GAGVSQSPSNKVTEKGKDVELRCDPISGHTALYWYRQSLGQGLEFLIYFQGNSAPDKSGLPSDRFSAERTGGSVSTLTIQRTQQEDSAVYLCASSLKQGNQPQHFGDGTRLSIL.

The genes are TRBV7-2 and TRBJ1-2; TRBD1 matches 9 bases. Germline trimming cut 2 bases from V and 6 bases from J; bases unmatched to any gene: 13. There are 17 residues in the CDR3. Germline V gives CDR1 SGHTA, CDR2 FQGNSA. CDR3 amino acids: CASSLQGQGLGKNGYTF. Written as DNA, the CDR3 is TGTGCCAGCAGCTTACAAGGACAGGGGCTGGGGAAGAATGGCTACACCTTC.

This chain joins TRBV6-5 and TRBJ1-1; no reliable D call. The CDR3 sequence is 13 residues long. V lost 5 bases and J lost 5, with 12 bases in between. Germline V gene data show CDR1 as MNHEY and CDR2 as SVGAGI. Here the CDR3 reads CASSGPGFTEAFF. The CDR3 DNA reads TGTGCCAGCAGTGGCCCTGGGTTTACTGAAGCTTTCTTT.

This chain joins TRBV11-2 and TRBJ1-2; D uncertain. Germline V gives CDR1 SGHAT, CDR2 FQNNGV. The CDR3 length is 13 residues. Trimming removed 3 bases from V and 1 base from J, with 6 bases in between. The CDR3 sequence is CASSFPDNYGYTF. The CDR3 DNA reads TGTGCCAGCAGCTTCCCCGATAACTATGGCTACACCTTC.

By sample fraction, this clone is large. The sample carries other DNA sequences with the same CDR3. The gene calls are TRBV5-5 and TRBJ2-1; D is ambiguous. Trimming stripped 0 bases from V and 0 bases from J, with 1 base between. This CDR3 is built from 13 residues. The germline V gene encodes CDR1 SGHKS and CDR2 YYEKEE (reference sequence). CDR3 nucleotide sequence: TGTGCCAGCAGCTTGGACTCCTACAATGAGCAGTTCTTC. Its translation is CASSLDSYNEQFF. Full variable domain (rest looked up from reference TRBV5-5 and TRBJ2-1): DAGVTQSPTHLIKTRGQQVTLRCSPISGHKSVSWYQQVLGQGPQFIFQYYEKEERGRGNFPDRFSARQFPNYSSELNVNALLLGDSALYLCASSLDSYNEQFFGPGTRLTVL.

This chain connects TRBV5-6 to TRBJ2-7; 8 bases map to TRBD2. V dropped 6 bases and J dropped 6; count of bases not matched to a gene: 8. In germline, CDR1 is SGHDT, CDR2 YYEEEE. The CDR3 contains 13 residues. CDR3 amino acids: CASTLGRGGEQYF. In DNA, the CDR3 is TGTGCCAGCACCCTTGGACGGGGGGGCGAGCAGTACTTC.

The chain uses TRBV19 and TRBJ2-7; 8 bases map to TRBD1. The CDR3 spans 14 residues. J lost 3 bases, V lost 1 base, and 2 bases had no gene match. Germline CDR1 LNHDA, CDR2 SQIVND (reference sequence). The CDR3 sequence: CASSIGQGRYEQYF. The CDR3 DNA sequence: TGTGCCAGTAGTATAGGACAGGGGCGCTACGAGCAGTACTTC.

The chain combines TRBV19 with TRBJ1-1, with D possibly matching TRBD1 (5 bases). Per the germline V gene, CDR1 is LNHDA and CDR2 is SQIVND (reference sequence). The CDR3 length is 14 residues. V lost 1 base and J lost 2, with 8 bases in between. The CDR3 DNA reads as TGTGCCAGTAGTATAGGGGGGGGTAACACTGAAGCTTTCTTT. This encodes CASSIGGGNTEAFF.

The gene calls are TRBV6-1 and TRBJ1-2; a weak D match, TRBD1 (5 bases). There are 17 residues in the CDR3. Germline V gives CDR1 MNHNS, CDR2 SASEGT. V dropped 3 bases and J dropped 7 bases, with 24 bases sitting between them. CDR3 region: CASSERGTYLLLGGYTF. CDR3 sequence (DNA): TGTGCCAGCAGTGAGAGGGGCACATACCTGCTACTTGGTGGCTACACCTTC.

This CDR3 reads CASSMRGGEADTQYF. The CDR3 DNA reads TGTGCCAGCAGCATGAGGGGGGGCGAAGCGGATACGCAGTATTTT. The chain joins TRBV5-6 to TRBJ2-3; D possibly corresponds to TRBD2 (7 bases). This CDR3 has 15 residues. Germline V CDR1 and CDR2: SGHDT, YYEEEE. Trimming pared 4 bases from V and 6 bases from J, leaving 18 bases between.